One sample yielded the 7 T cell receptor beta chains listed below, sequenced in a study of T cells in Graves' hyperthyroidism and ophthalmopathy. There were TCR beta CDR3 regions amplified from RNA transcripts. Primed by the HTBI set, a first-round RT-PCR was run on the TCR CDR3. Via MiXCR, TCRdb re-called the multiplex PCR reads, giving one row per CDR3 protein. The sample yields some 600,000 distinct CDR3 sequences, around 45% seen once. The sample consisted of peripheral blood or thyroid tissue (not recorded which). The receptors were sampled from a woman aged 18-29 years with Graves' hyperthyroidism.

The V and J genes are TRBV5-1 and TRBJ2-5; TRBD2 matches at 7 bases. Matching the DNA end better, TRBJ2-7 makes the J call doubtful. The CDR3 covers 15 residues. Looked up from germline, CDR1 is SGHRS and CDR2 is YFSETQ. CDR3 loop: CASSLEASGGYEQYF. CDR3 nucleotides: TGCGCCAGCAGCTTGGAGGCTAGCGGTGGCTACGAGCAGTACTTC.

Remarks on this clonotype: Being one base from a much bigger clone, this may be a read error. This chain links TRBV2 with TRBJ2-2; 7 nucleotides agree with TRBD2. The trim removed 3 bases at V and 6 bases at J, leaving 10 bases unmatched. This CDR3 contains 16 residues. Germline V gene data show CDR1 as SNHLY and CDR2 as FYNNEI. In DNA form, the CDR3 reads TGTGCCAGCAGTGATTTGATAAGCGGGAAGGCCGGGGAGCTGTTTTTT. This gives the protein CASSDLISGKAGELFF.

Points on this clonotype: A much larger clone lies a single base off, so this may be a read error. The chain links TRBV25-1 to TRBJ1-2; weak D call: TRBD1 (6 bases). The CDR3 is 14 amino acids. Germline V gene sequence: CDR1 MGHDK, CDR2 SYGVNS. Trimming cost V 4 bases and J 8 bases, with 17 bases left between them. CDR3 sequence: CASSASGDVGGYTF. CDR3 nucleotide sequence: TGTGCCAGCAGTGCCTCAGGGGACGTTGGGGGCTACACCTTC.

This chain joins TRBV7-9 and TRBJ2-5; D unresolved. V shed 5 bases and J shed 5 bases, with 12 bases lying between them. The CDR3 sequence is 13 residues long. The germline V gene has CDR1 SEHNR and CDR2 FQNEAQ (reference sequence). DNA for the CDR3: TGTGCCAGCAGCCCACAGATACCGGAGACCCAGTACTTC. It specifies CASSPQIPETQYF. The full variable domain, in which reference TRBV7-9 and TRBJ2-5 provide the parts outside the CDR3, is DTGVSQNPRHKITKRGQNVTFRCDPISEHNRLYWYRQTLGQGPEFLTYFQNEAQLEKSRLLSDRFSAERPKGSFSTLEIQRTEQGDSAMYLCASSPQIPETQYFGPGTRLLVL.

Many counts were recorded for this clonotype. CDR3 nucleotides: TGTGCCAGCAGTACCCCCGGGACAGGGGGTACTGAAGCTTTCTTT. Its translation is CASSTPGTGGTEAFF. This chain uses TRBV25-1 with TRBJ1-1; TRBD1 matches 11 bases. With V trimmed by 5 bases and J by 5 bases, 7 bases remained unmatched. The CDR3 is made up of 15 amino acids. From germline, CDR1 is MGHDK and CDR2 SYGVNS.

The CDR3 sequence is CGSKERDSAYEQYF. The CDR3 bases are TGTGGATCAAAGGAGCGAGACTCGGCCTACGAGCAGTACTTC. The V call is TRBV2, the J call TRBJ2-7; D remains unclear. The CDR3 extends over 14 amino acids. Germline V gene lookup returns CDR1 SNHLY and CDR2 FYNNEI.

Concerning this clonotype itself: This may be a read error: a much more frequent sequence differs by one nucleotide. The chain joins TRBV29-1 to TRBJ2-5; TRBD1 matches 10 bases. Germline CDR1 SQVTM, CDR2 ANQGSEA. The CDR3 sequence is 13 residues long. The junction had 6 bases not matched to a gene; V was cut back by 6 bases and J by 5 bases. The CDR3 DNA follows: TGCAGCGTAGGACAGGGGGTAGGGGAGACCCAGTACTTC. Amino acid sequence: CSVGQGVGETQYF.